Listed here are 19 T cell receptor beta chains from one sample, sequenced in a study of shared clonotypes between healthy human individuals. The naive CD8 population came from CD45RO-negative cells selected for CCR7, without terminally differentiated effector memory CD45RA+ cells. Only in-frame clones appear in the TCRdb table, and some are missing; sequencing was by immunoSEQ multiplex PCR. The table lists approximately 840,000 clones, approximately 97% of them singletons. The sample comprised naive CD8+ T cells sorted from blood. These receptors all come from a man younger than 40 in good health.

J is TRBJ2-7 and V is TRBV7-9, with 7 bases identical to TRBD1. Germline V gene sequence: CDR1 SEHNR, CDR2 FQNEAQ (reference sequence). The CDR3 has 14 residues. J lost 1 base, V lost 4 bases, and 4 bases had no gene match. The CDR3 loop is CASSSGDSSYEQYF. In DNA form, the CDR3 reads TGTGCCAGCAGCTCAGGGGACAGTTCCTACGAGCAGTACTTC.

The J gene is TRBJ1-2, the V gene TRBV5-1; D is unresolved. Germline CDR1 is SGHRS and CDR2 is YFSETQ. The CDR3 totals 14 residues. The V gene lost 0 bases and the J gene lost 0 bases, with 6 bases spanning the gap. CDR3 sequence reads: CASSLETPNYGYTF. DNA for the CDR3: TGCGCCAGCAGCTTGGAGACTCCTAACTATGGCTACACCTTC.

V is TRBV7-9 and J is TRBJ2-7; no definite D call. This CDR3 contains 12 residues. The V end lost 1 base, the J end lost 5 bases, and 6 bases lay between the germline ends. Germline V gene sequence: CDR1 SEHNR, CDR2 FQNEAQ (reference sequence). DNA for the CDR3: TGTGCCAGCAGCTTAGATCCCCACGAGCAGTACTTC. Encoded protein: CASSLDPHEQYF. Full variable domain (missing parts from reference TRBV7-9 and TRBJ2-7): DTGVSQNPRHKITKRGQNVTFRCDPISEHNRLYWYRQTLGQGPEFLTYFQNEAQLEKSRLLSDRFSAERPKGSFSTLEIQRTEQGDSAMYLCASSLDPHEQYFGPGTRLTVT.

The CDR3 here is CASSLAAGFYEQYF. The DNA for the CDR3 is TGTGCCAGCAGCTTAGCTGCGGGTTTCTACGAGCAGTACTTC. The chain carries TRBV11-1 and TRBJ2-7; possibly TRBD2 for D (5 bases). Germline V gene lookup returns CDR1 SGHAT and CDR2 FQDESV (reference sequence). Trimming removed 0 bases at V and 3 bases at J, with 9 bases between. The CDR3 runs 14 residues.

This CDR3 reads CASSVTTYPYEQYF. In nucleotides, the CDR3 is TGTGCCAGCAGCGTTACTACCTATCCCTACGAGCAGTACTTC. The gene calls are TRBV7-6 and TRBJ2-7; D gene uncertain. In germline, CDR1 is SGHVS, CDR2 FNYEAQ. Trimming removed 5 bases from V and 2 bases from J, with 13 bases in between. The CDR3 has 14 amino acids.

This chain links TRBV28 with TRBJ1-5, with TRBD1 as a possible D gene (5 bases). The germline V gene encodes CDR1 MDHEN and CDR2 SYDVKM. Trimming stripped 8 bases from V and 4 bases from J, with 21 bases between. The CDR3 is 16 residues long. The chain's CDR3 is CASFGWPRVGNQPQHF. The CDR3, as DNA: TGTGCCAGCTTCGGCTGGCCCAGGGTCGGTAATCAGCCCCAGCATTTT.

The CDR3: CASSSQGTSYEQYF. The CDR3 region has the DNA TGTGCCAGCAGCTCCCAGGGGACAAGCTACGAGCAGTACTTC. This chain uses TRBV5-4 with TRBJ2-7, with D tentatively TRBD1 (6 bases). The CDR3 loop spans 14 amino acids. The germline gives CDR1 SGHNT, CDR2 YYREEE (reference sequence). V was pared by 3 bases and J by 3 bases, with 13 bases between.

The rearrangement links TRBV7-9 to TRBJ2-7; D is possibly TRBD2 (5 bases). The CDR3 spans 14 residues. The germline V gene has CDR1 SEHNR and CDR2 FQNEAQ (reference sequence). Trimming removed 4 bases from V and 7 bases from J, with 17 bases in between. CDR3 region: CASSSSIGRGEQYF. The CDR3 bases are TGTGCCAGCAGCTCGTCTATCGGCCGAGGGGAGCAGTACTTC.

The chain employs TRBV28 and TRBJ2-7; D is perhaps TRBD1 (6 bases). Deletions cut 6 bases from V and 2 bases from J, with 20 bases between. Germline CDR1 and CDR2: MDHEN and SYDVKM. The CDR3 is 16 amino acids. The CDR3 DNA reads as TGTGCCAGCAGCCCAAGACGGGTAGGGGGAACCTACGAGCAGTACTTC. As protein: CASSPRRVGGTYEQYF.

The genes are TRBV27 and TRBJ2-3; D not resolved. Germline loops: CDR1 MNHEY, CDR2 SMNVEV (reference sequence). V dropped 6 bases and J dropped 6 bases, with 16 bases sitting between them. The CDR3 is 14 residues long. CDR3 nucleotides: TGTGCCAGCAGCTTCCAGAGCCAACCGGATACGCAGTATTTT. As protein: CASSFQSQPDTQYF.

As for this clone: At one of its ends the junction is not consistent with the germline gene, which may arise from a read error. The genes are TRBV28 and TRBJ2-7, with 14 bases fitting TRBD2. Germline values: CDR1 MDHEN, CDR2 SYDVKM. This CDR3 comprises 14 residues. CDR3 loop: CASRLTSGREASNF. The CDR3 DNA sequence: TGTGCCAGCAGGTTGACTAGCGGGAGGGAGGCTAGTAACTTC.

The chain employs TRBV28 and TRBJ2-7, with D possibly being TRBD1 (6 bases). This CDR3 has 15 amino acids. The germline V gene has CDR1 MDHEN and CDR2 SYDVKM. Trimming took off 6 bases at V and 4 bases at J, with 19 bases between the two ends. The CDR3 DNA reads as TGTGCCAGCAGCCAACCCCTGGCAGGGGAGTACGAGCAGTACTTC. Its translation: CASSQPLAGEYEQYF.

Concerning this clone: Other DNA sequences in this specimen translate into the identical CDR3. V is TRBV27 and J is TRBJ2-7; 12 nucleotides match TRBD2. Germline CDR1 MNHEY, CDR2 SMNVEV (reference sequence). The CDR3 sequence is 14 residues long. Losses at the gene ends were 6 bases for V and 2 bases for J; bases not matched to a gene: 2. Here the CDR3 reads CASRLAGGAYEQYF. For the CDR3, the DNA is TGTGCCAGCAGGCTAGCGGGAGGGGCCTACGAGCAGTACTTC.

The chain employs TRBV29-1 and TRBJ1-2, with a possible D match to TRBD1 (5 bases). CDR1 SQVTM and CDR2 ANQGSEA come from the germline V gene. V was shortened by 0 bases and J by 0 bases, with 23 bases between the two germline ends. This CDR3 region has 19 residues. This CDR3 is CSVEDRFPTTDRANYGYTF. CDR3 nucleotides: TGCAGCGTTGAAGATCGTTTCCCCACGACAGATAGAGCTAACTATGGCTACACCTTC.

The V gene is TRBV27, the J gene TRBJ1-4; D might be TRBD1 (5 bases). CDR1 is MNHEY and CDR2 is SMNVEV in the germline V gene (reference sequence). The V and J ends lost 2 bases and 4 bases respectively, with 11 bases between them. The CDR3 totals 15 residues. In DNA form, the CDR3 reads TGTGCCAGCAGTTTAGATGGGGCACGTAATGAAAAACTGTTTTTT. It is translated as CASSLDGARNEKLFF.

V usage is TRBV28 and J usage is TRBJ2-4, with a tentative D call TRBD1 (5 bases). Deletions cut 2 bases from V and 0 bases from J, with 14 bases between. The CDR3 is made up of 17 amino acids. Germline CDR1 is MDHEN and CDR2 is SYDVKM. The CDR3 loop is CASSLVADNKAKNIQYF. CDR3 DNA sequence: TGTGCCAGCAGTTTAGTCGCGGACAATAAAGCCAAAAACATTCAGTACTTC.

The CDR3, as DNA: TGCGCCAGCAGCCAAGTGGGGACCACCGAAGCTTTCTTT. It yields the protein CASSQVGTTEAFF. The chain couples TRBV4-1 to TRBJ1-1, with D tentatively TRBD1 (5 bases). There are 13 residues in the CDR3. The V end was cut by 1 base, the J end by 8 bases, with 11 bases between. Germline V lookup: CDR1 MGHRA, CDR2 YSYEKL.

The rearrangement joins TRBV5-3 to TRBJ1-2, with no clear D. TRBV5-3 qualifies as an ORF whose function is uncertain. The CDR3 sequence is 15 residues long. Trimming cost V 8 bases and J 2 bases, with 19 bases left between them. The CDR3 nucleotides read TGTGCCAGGACCCACTGGGAGCGAAAAAACTATGGCTACACCTTC. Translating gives CARTHWERKNYGYTF.

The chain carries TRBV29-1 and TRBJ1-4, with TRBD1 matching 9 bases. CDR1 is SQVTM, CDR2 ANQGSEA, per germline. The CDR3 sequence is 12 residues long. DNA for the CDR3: TGCGCAGCGGGGACAGGGTTTGAAAAACTGTTTTTT. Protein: CAAGTGFEKLFF.